These 29 T cell receptor beta chains were sequenced from one sample in a study of CD8 T cells in ankylosing spondylitis. One entry per CDR3 protein, called by TCRdb with MiXCR from the 5' RACE reads. In the table there are some 290,000 distinct CDR3 sequences, 20% of which are singletons. The source material was blood, either unsorted or a sorted T cell fraction (not recorded which). The source is a male donor with ankylosing spondylitis or in good health (not recorded which).

At least ten counts were recorded for this clonotype. The rearrangement links TRBV4-1 to TRBJ2-2; no definite D call. This CDR3 comprises 14 residues. Germline lookup yields CDR1 MGHRA and CDR2 YSYEKL. Between the trimmed V and J ends, which lost 4 bases and 4 bases, there was a span of 10 bases. The CDR3 region has the DNA TGCGCCAGCAGCCCCGGACCCCTCACCGGGGAGCTGTTTTTT. Translation gives CASSPGPLTGELFF.

In this sample, this clonotype turned up a few times. The chain couples TRBV20-1 to TRBJ1-1; TRBD1 agrees at 7 bases. V gave up 4 bases and J gave up 3 bases; unmatched junction bases: 14. Germline V lookup: CDR1 DFQATT, CDR2 SNEGSKA (reference sequence). The CDR3 consists of 16 residues. The CDR3 loop is CSATERTGGVYTEAFF. The CDR3 bases are TGCAGTGCTACGGAACGGACAGGCGGGGTTTACACTGAAGCTTTCTTT.

There are a few counts of this clonotype. The genes are TRBV20-1 and TRBJ1-2; D is perhaps TRBD1 (6 bases). The length of the CDR3 is 16 residues. V was cut by 7 bases and J by 5 bases, with 26 bases left in between. CDR1 and CDR2 (germline): DFQATT, SNEGSKA (reference sequence). CDR3 loop: CSVGGTGTAIMYGYTF. CDR3 sequence (DNA): TGCAGTGTAGGAGGAACAGGGACGGCCATAATGTATGGCTACACCTTC.

This clonotype was detected a few times. The chain couples TRBV27 to TRBJ1-2; 10 bases agree with TRBD1. Germline V lookup: CDR1 MNHEY, CDR2 SMNVEV (reference sequence). Trimming cost V 5 bases and J 6 bases; bases outside gene matches: 0. The CDR3 is made up of 12 amino acids. The CDR3 DNA reads as TGTGCCAGCAGTGGGACAGGGGATGGCTACACCTTC. This gives the protein CASSGTGDGYTF.

This clonotype showed up just a few times. V is TRBV20-1 and J is TRBJ2-5, with 8 bases matching TRBD1. Germline lookup yields CDR1 DFQATT and CDR2 SNEGSKA (reference sequence). The CDR3 is 15 residues long. The J segment lost 4 bases and the V segment lost 6 bases, leaving 13 bases of the junction unmatched. The CDR3 sequence: CSATEATGGRETQYF. In DNA form, the CDR3 reads TGCAGTGCGACGGAGGCTACAGGGGGACGAGAGACCCAGTACTTC.

This clonotype was seen just once. This chain links TRBV10-1 with TRBJ2-1; D gene unclear. V lost 0 bases and J 6 bases, leaving 12 bases between the germline ends. The CDR3 contains 15 residues. Per germline, CDR1 WNHNN and CDR2 SYGVQD (reference sequence). CDR3 nucleotide sequence: TGCGCCAGCAGTGAGTCGGAGCGAGTTTTCAATGAGCAGTTCTTC. Translated: CASSESERVFNEQFF.

This clonotype was picked up a small number of times. This chain joins TRBV24-1 and TRBJ2-4, with D unclear. The CDR3 is made up of 16 amino acids. V lost 4 bases and J lost 5, with 17 bases in between. Germline CDR1 KGHDR, CDR2 SFDVKD. DNA for the CDR3: TGTGCCACCAGTGACACGGGCCGCAGCCATGAAAACATTCAGTACTTC. Protein: CATSDTGRSHENIQYF.

This clonotype was counted between two and nine times. The gene calls are TRBV7-2 and TRBJ2-1; D ambiguous. The V gene's germline CDR1 is SGHTA and CDR2 FQGNSA. Trimming stripped 7 bases from V and 3 bases from J, with 10 bases between. CDR3 length: 13 amino acids. This CDR3 reads CASKSSLYNEQFF. CDR3 nucleotide sequence: TGTGCCAGCAAAAGCAGCCTCTACAATGAGCAGTTCTTC.

The chain recombines TRBV5-1 with TRBJ1-5, with D perhaps TRBD1 (5 bases). Per germline, CDR1 SGHRS and CDR2 YFSETQ. This CDR3 region has 13 residues. V dropped 4 bases and J dropped 5 bases, with 10 bases sitting between them. CDR3 loop: CASSRGSDQPQHF. The DNA for the CDR3 is TGCGCCAGCAGCCGGGGGTCTGATCAGCCCCAGCATTTT.

This clonotype occurred a few times. The chain recombines TRBV12-3 or TRBV12-4 with TRBJ1-5; the D gene is possibly TRBD1 (6 bases). This CDR3 spans 15 amino acids. V was clipped by 6 bases and J by 1 base, with 13 bases between them. DNA of the CDR3: TGTGCCAGCAGCCGGACAGAAGAAAGCAATCAGCCCCAGCATTTT. Amino acids: CASSRTEESNQPQHF.

The rearrangement joins TRBV12-3 or TRBV12-4 to TRBJ1-1, with D possibly TRBD1 on 6 matching bases. This CDR3 spans 16 amino acids. The V end lost 7 bases, the J end lost 2 bases, and 20 bases lay between the germline ends. This CDR3 reads CASTLAKGEPNTEAFF. The CDR3 coding sequence is TGTGCCAGCACCTTAGCCAAGGGGGAGCCCAACACTGAAGCTTTCTTT.

This clonotype was counted at least ten times. The rearrangement links TRBV24-1 to TRBJ2-3; 7 bases agree with TRBD1. This CDR3 contains 14 residues. V dropped 4 bases and J dropped 1; count of bases not matched to a gene: 1. Germline CDR1 is KGHDR and CDR2 is SFDVKD. The CDR3 reads CATSDTGGTDTQYF. The CDR3 DNA sequence: TGTGCCACCAGTGACACAGGGGGCACAGATACGCAGTATTTT.

This chain connects TRBV14 to TRBJ1-6; D gene ambiguous. Germline-derived CDR1 and CDR2 are SGHDN and FVKESK. Trimming took 6 bases from V and 10 from J, leaving 13 bases between them. The CDR3 is 13 residues long. DNA for the CDR3: TGTGCCAGCAGTTTGTTGCTGGAATCACCCCTCCACTTT. Translated, it gives CASSLLLESPLHF.

This clonotype was observed many times. The chain has TRBV5-1 and TRBJ2-3, with TRBD2 identical over 7 bases. The CDR3 totals 15 residues. The V segment lost 4 bases and the J segment 0 bases; nucleotides outside the gene matches: 5. Germline V CDR1 and CDR2: SGHRS, YFSETQ. This chain's CDR3 is CASSPRRGSTDTQYF. In nucleotides, the CDR3 is TGCGCCAGCAGCCCTCGGCGGGGGAGCACAGATACGCAGTATTTT. The full variable domain, in which reference TRBV5-1 and TRBJ2-3 provide the parts outside the CDR3, is KAGVTQTPRYLIKTRGQQVTLSCSPISGHRSVSWYQQTPGQGLQFLFEYFSETQRNKGNFPGRFSGRQFSNSRSEMNVSTLELGDSALYLCASSPRRGSTDTQYFGPGTRLTVL.

The gene calls are TRBV9 and TRBJ2-3, with TRBD1 matching 8 bases. The CDR3 covers 16 residues. V gave up 2 bases and J gave up 1 base; unmatched junction bases: 6. Germline CDR1 reads SGDLS; CDR2 reads YYNGEE. The CDR3 loop is CASSVSGGVGTDTQYF. CDR3 nucleotides: TGTGCCAGCAGCGTTTCAGGGGGCGTTGGCACAGATACGCAGTATTTT.

This sequence joins TRBV18 and TRBJ1-4; D ambiguous. The CDR3 spans 15 residues. The germline gives CDR1 KGHSH, CDR2 LQKENI. V lost 3 bases, J lost 3 bases, and 11 bases lay in between. CDR3 sequence (DNA): TGTGCCAGCTCACCGAGGGATAATCCTAATGAAAAACTGTTTTTT. As protein: CASSPRDNPNEKLFF.

This sequence joins TRBV10-3 and TRBJ1-2; TRBD1 might be the D (5 bases). The CDR3 sequence is 16 residues long. The V end was cut by 10 bases, the J end by 6 bases, with 27 bases between. Looked up from germline, CDR1 is ENHRY and CDR2 is SYGVKD. CDR3 sequence: CATIEGGGRPINGYTF. The CDR3 DNA follows: TGTGCCACAATCGAGGGTGGGGGAAGACCGATTAATGGCTACACCTTC.

As DNA, the CDR3 is TGTGCCAGCGGTCCGGGACAGGGATTAAGCAATCAGCCCCAGCATTTT. The encoded protein is CASGPGQGLSNQPQHF. The V and J genes are TRBV7-8 and TRBJ1-5; 9 nucleotides match TRBD1. CDR3 length: 16 amino acids. Germline V gene lookup returns CDR1 SGHVS and CDR2 FQNEAQ. J was trimmed by 1 base and V by 8 bases; bases with no gene match: 9.

This clonotype was observed a handful of times. This rearrangement joins TRBV5-1 to TRBJ1-1; 10 bases map to TRBD1. The germline V gene has CDR1 SGHRS and CDR2 YFSETQ. The CDR3 has 15 residues. Losses at the gene ends were 4 bases for V and 3 bases for J; bases not matched to a gene: 6. The CDR3 is CASSGMDRGYTEAFF. CDR3 in DNA: TGCGCCAGCAGCGGAATGGACAGGGGGTACACTGAAGCTTTCTTT.

This clonotype has at least ten counts. The rearrangement uses TRBV9 and TRBJ2-2; 8 positions agree with TRBD1. Trimming took 7 bases from V and 1 from J; bases not matched to a gene: 3. The length of the CDR3 is 14 residues. The V gene's germline CDR1 is SGDLS and CDR2 YYNGEE. In nucleotides, the CDR3 is TGTGCCAGCTCGGACAGGGAGAACACCGGGGAGCTGTTTTTT. Encoded protein: CASSDRENTGELFF.

This sequence joins TRBV6-2 or TRBV6-3 and TRBJ2-2; D call uncertain. Germline CDR1 is MNHEY and CDR2 is SVGEGT. CDR3 length: 15 amino acids. V was pared by 7 bases and J by 1 base, with 13 bases between. This chain's CDR3 is CASIPWHRNTGELFF. The CDR3 region has the DNA TGTGCCAGCATCCCTTGGCATCGGAACACCGGGGAGCTGTTTTTT.

This clonotype was counted between two and nine times. The chain combines TRBV5-1 with TRBJ1-1; no clear D gene. Germline V gives CDR1 SGHRS, CDR2 YFSETQ. CDR3 length: 14 amino acids. V was clipped by 1 base and J by 5 bases, with 12 bases between them. CDR3 bases: TGCGCCAGCAGCTTGTCATCTGCCGGGACTGAAGCTTTCTTT. As protein: CASSLSSAGTEAFF.

The J gene is TRBJ1-5, the V gene TRBV20-1; 8 bases match TRBD1. This CDR3 is 15 amino acids long. From germline, CDR1 is DFQATT and CDR2 SNEGSKA (reference sequence). V shed 6 bases, J shed 6 bases, and the junction held 13 bases outside the gene matches. The CDR3 nucleotides are TGCAGTGCCGTACTCGGACAGGGTAAGGGTCAGCCCCAGCATTTT. Its protein product is CSAVLGQGKGQPQHF.

The table lists this clonotype with a few counts. The chain joins TRBV6-5 to TRBJ2-2; 7 positions agree with TRBD1. The CDR3 contains 15 residues. The V gene's germline CDR1 is MNHEY and CDR2 SVGAGI. Germline trimming cut 8 bases from V and 1 base from J; bases unmatched to any gene: 7. CDR3 protein: CASLTRQGNTGELFF. The CDR3 DNA reads TGTGCCAGCCTCACTCGACAGGGGAACACCGGGGAGCTGTTTTTT.

This clonotype was detected ten times or more. This rearrangement joins TRBV20-1 to TRBJ1-5, with D maybe TRBD1 (5 bases). Germline assignment: CDR1 DFQATT and CDR2 SNEGSKA (reference sequence). There are 15 residues in the CDR3. V was pared by 4 bases and J by 1 base, with 14 bases between. CDR3 bases: TGCAGTGCTAAACCGTGGACATTAAGCAATCAGCCCCAGCATTTT. Protein sequence: CSAKPWTLSNQPQHF.

This clonotype was picked up many times. The chain has TRBV5-5 and TRBJ1-1; possibly TRBD1 for D (6 bases). The germline V and J ends were trimmed by 0 bases and 1 base, with 7 bases remaining between them. From germline, CDR1 is SGHKS and CDR2 YYEKEE (reference sequence). CDR3 length: 14 residues. The CDR3 protein is CASSLVQGNTEAFF. CDR3 in DNA: TGTGCCAGCAGCTTGGTACAGGGGAACACTGAAGCTTTCTTT.

This clonotype has more than one count but fewer than ten. The chain recombines TRBV7-9 with TRBJ2-3; D is perhaps TRBD1 or TRBD2 (7 bases each). This CDR3 contains 16 residues. In germline, CDR1 is SEHNR, CDR2 FQNEAQ (reference sequence). Trimming left V 4 bases short and J 2 bases short, with 16 bases between. The CDR3 sequence is CASSSGGGPYTDTQYF. The CDR3 coding sequence is TGTGCCAGCAGCTCAGGGGGGGGGCCCTACACAGATACGCAGTATTTT. The whole variable domain, filled in from reference TRBV7-9 and TRBJ2-3, reads DTGVSQNPRHKITKRGQNVTFRCDPISEHNRLYWYRQTLGQGPEFLTYFQNEAQLEKSRLLSDRFSAERPKGSFSTLEIQRTEQGDSAMYLCASSSGGGPYTDTQYFGPGTRLTVL.

This clonotype was found many times. The chain is built from TRBV20-1 and TRBJ2-3, with TRBD1 matching over 9 bases. In germline, CDR1 is DFQATT, CDR2 SNEGSKA (reference sequence). Germline trimming cut 6 bases from V and 13 bases from J; bases unmatched to any gene: 11. The CDR3 contains 12 residues. The CDR3 reads CSAAHRDRVKYF. The CDR3 DNA is TGCAGTGCGGCACACCGGGACAGGGTAAAGTATTTT.

The chain carries TRBV10-3 and TRBJ2-3, with TRBD1 identical over 9 bases. V lost 6 bases to trimming and J lost 5 bases; unmatched junction nucleotides: 6. This CDR3 is 14 amino acids long. Germline V gene lookup returns CDR1 ENHRY and CDR2 SYGVKD. The CDR3 DNA reads TGTGCCATCAGCCTGGACAGGGGTAAAGATACGCAGTATTTT. It is translated as CAISLDRGKDTQYF.